This TCR beta chain originates from a study of OX40 agonist ivuxolimab in advanced cancers. Overall study context: Patients were infused with ivuxolimab every 2 weeks at 0.01 to 10 mg/kg. Prior therapy, whether anti-PD-1, anti-PD-L1 or anti-CTLA-4, was allowed, and more than 35% had some. Overall study findings and caveats: CD8+ T cells were the subset that, on average, had more expanded clones than CD4+. Individuals who were partial responders at 0.1-3.0 mg/kg had clonal expansion that ranked among the lowest.

The method was immunoSEQ multiplex PCR; TCRdb's version includes in-frame clones alone and lacks a portion of them. The sample includes 20,000 to 30,000 clones, around 80% of them seen just once. Remarks on this clone: Its antigen remains unidentified.

CDR1 SQVTM and CDR2 ANQGSEA come from the germline V gene. V dropped 6 bases and J dropped 6 bases, with 8 bases sitting between them. This CDR3 is built from 10 residues. The sequencing used CD4+ or CD8+ T cells sorted from blood, collected in a trial of the OX40 agonist ivuxolimab. The clonotype comes from an adult with an advanced solid tumor such as melanoma, head and neck, liver or kidney cancer. The gene calls are TRBV29-1 and TRBJ1-1; D not resolved. The CDR3 nucleotides read TGCAGCGTATTAGGTCCTGAAGCTTTCTTT. As protein: CSVLGPEAFF.